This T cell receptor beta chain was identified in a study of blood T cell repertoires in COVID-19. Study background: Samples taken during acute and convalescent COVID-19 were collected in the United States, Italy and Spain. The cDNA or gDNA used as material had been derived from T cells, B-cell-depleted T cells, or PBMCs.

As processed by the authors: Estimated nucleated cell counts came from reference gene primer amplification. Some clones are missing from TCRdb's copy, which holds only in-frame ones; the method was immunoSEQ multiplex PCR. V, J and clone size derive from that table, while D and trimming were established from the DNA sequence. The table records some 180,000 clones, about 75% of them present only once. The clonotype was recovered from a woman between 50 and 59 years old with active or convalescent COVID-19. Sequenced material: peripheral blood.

The CDR3 DNA follows: TGTGCCACCGGGGGACAGGGTCCTCTTACTGAAGCTTTCTTT. Translating it yields CATGGQGPLTEAFF. The gene calls are TRBV10-3 and TRBJ1-1, with 9 bases identical to TRBD1. This CDR3 has 14 amino acids. Looked up from germline, CDR1 is ENHRY and CDR2 is SYGVKD. After removal of 10 bases from V and 5 bases from J, the junction contained 11 bases not matched to a gene.